This T cell receptor beta chain was recovered during a study of blood T cell repertoires in COVID-19. About the research overall: Sites across the United States, Italy and Spain contributed samples from acute and convalescent COVID-19.

CDR1 ENHRY and CDR2 SYGVKD come from the germline V gene. V gave up 6 bases and J gave up 8 bases; unmatched junction bases: 14. The CDR3 length is 15 residues. Measured with immunoSEQ multiplex PCR; TCRdb has only the in-frame clones, and not every one. The table lists about 85,000 clones, approximately 90% of them singletons. This clonotype was sampled from a human donor with active COVID-19. The donor label of this sample is uncertain. The V call is TRBV10-3, the J call TRBJ1-2, with 8 nucleotides matching TRBD1. Sequencing input: peripheral blood. The DNA for the CDR3 is TGTGCCATCAGAGACGCCCGACAGGGGAAGGAGGGCTACACCTTC. This translates into CAIRDARQGKEGYTF.